The 32 T cell receptor beta chains given below trace back to one sample, sequenced in a study of cytomegalovirus exposure and HLA in healthy donors. Primers: 60 Vbeta forward and 13 Jbeta reverse. Libraries were prepared by immunoSEQ multiplex PCR; TCRdb keeps only in-frame clonotypes and omits some of them. The data hold some 120,000 clones, with around 86% observed a single time. The sequenced material came from PBMCs. The receptors stem from a woman in her twenties or thirties in good health and CMV-seronegative.

The J gene is TRBJ1-6, the V gene TRBV7-2, with 8 bases matching TRBD1. Germline V gene lookup returns CDR1 SGHTA and CDR2 FQGNSA. CDR3 length: 16 residues. Unmatched junction bases numbered 10, after V lost 6 bases and J lost 6 bases. The CDR3 DNA reads as TGTGCCAGCAGACCTACCGGGACAGGAACTAATTCACCCCTCCACTTT. Translated: CASRPTGTGTNSPLHF.

The chain recombines TRBV25-1 with TRBJ2-1; no clear D. V was clipped by 2 bases and J by 4 bases, with 6 bases between them. This CDR3 is 13 amino acids long. The germline V gene encodes CDR1 MGHDK and CDR2 SYGVNS. Here the CDR3 DNA reads TGTGCCAGCAGTGAAGGCAGGTACAATGAGCAGTTCTTC. Amino acid sequence: CASSEGRYNEQFF.

This clone was counted a few times. The chain uses TRBV19 and TRBJ2-7, with 7 bases fitting TRBD2. Germline trimming cut 6 bases from V and 6 bases from J; bases unmatched to any gene: 5. Germline CDR1 reads LNHDA; CDR2 reads SQIVND (reference sequence). The CDR3 loop spans 12 amino acids. The CDR3 protein is CASSPSSGEQYF. DNA for the CDR3: TGTGCCAGTAGCCCGTCTAGCGGCGAGCAGTACTTC.

The chain combines TRBV11-2 with TRBJ1-1; no definite D call. V was shortened by 6 bases and J by 10 bases, with 18 bases between the two germline ends. This CDR3 is 13 amino acids long. Germline V CDR1 and CDR2: SGHAT, FQNNGV. This CDR3 is CASSLIESYGAFF. The DNA of the CDR3 is TGTGCCAGCAGTCTTATCGAATCCTATGGAGCTTTCTTT.

The chain links TRBV7-2 to TRBJ1-1, with 7 bases lining up with TRBD1. Germline CDR1 SGHTA, CDR2 FQGNSA. V was clipped by 10 bases and J by 1 base; unmatched bases: 18. The CDR3 spans 17 residues. This chain's CDR3 is CATLGTANGPWNTEAFF. CDR3 sequence (DNA): TGTGCCACCCTTGGGACAGCCAATGGACCCTGGAACACTGAAGCTTTCTTT.

The rearrangement uses TRBV4-2 and TRBJ2-2, with D possibly matching TRBD2 (6 bases). This CDR3 region has 16 residues. V was trimmed by 4 bases and J by 6 bases, leaving 18 bases between them. Germline-derived CDR1 and CDR2 are LGHNA and YNFKEQ. The CDR3 coding sequence is TGTGCCAGCAGCCCCCTTGGGGGGAGAGAGTCCGGGGAGCTGTTTTTT. Its translation: CASSPLGGRESGELFF.

The rearrangement uses TRBV6-1 and TRBJ2-6; no reliable D call. Trimming took 3 bases from V and 0 from J, leaving 6 bases between them. This CDR3 region has 15 residues. Germline assignment: CDR1 MNHNS and CDR2 SASEGT. The CDR3 nucleotides are TGTGCCAGCAGTGACGGCGGCTCTGGGGCCAACGTCCTGACTTTC. It codes for CASSDGGSGANVLTF.

This clone was detected only once. This chain connects TRBV5-4 to TRBJ2-5; 13 nucleotides align to TRBD2. The CDR3 runs 17 residues. In germline, CDR1 is SGHNT, CDR2 YYREEE (reference sequence). The V segment lost 3 bases and the J segment 5 bases; nucleotides outside the gene matches: 10. CDR3 nucleotides: TGTGCCAGCAGCTCTCCCGGGACTAGCGGGATTATCGAGACCCAGTACTTC. Translated: CASSSPGTSGIIETQYF.

This chain joins TRBV5-8 and TRBJ2-5, with D possibly being TRBD1 (6 bases). This CDR3 is 15 amino acids long. Germline V gene sequence: CDR1 SGHTS, CDR2 YDEGEE. Trimming pared 0 bases from V and 0 bases from J, leaving 9 bases between. CDR3 amino acids: CASSLGQANQETQYF. CDR3 nucleotides: TGTGCCAGCAGCTTGGGACAGGCTAACCAAGAGACCCAGTACTTC.

V is TRBV7-2 and J is TRBJ2-3; D is perhaps TRBD2 (6 bases). CDR3 length: 14 residues. Deletions cut 3 bases from V and 6 bases from J, with 13 bases between. In germline, CDR1 is SGHTA, CDR2 FQGNSA. The CDR3 loop reads CASSFAGSLDTQYF. As DNA, the CDR3 is TGTGCCAGCAGCTTTGCGGGAAGTCTCGATACGCAGTATTTT.

The V and J genes are TRBV2 and TRBJ1-2, with 11 bases fitting TRBD1. Trimming cost V 10 bases and J 4 bases; bases outside gene matches: 11. Per the germline V gene, CDR1 is SNHLY and CDR2 is FYNNEI. The CDR3 length is 15 residues. The CDR3 sequence is CANLRDRGNLYGYTF. DNA of the CDR3: TGTGCCAACCTCCGGGACAGGGGGAATCTCTATGGCTACACCTTC.

The V call is TRBV2, the J call TRBJ2-5, with 9 nucleotides matching TRBD1. The J call is doubtful: the DNA matches TRBJ2-7 better. Germline CDR1 and CDR2: SNHLY and FYNNEI. The CDR3 has 14 residues. This chain's CDR3 is CASSGTGGPYEQYF. For the CDR3, the DNA is TGTGCCAGCAGTGGAACAGGGGGCCCTTACGAGCAGTACTTC.

DNA for the CDR3: TGTGCCAGCAGTTATCGCAGGGGTGGGACTGAAGCTTTCTTT. Amino acids: CASSYRRGGTEAFF. The chain couples TRBV6-5 to TRBJ1-1, with a tentative D call TRBD1 (6 bases). Germline V CDR1 and CDR2: MNHEY, SVGAGI. V shed 3 bases and J shed 5 bases, with 13 bases lying between them. This CDR3 comprises 14 residues.

This chain joins TRBV7-9 and TRBJ2-3; a weak D match, TRBD1 (7 bases). The CDR3 consists of 17 residues. The ends were cut back, 4 bases at V and 4 bases at J, with 21 bases in the middle. CDR1 and CDR2 from the germline V gene are SEHNR and FQNEAQ (reference sequence). The CDR3 sequence is CASSSTALEGAADTQYF. CDR3 DNA sequence: TGTGCCAGCAGCTCGACGGCCCTGGAGGGGGCCGCAGATACGCAGTATTTT.

The chain joins TRBV10-2 to TRBJ2-5; tentatively, D is TRBD1 (6 bases). The J call could be wrong; TRBJ2-7 is a better fit for the DNA end. Germline CDR1 is WSHSY and CDR2 is SAAADI. This CDR3 spans 14 amino acids. Written as DNA, the CDR3 is TGCGCCAGCAGTGAAGGGCAGGGGATGTACGAGCAGTACTTC. It specifies CASSEGQGMYEQYF.

The chain links TRBV7-3 to TRBJ2-4; a possible D gene is TRBD2 (6 bases). Germline V lookup: CDR1 SGHTA, CDR2 FQGTGA. V lost 5 bases to trimming and J lost 3 bases, with 20 bases between them. This CDR3 contains 17 residues. CDR3 bases: TGTGCCAGCAGCCCCACCGGGAGCGGAGAGTACAAAAACATTCAGTACTTC. This encodes CASSPTGSGEYKNIQYF.

This clone was picked up one time. The genes are TRBV7-9 and TRBJ2-5; TRBD2 agrees at 12 bases. Losses at the gene ends were 8 bases for V and 2 bases for J; bases not matched to a gene: 9. Germline V CDR1 and CDR2: SEHNR, FQNEAQ (reference sequence). CDR3 size: 16 residues. In nucleotides, the CDR3 is TGTGCCAGCGCGCTAGCGGGAGGGCCGGATCAAGAGACCCAGTACTTC. This sequence encodes CASALAGGPDQETQYF.

V gene TRBV18 combines with J gene TRBJ2-7, with 12 bases lining up with TRBD2. The CDR3 has 16 residues. CDR1 KGHSH and CDR2 LQKENI come from the germline V gene. V shed 5 bases and J 2 bases; nucleotides not matched to a gene: 7. CDR3 sequence: CASSAGTSGSTYEQYF. CDR3 in DNA: TGTGCCAGCTCAGCCGGGACTAGCGGGTCAACCTACGAGCAGTACTTC.

V and J are TRBV11-2 and TRBJ2-2; 14 nucleotides line up with TRBD2. V gave up 5 bases and J gave up 5 bases; unmatched junction bases: 4. Germline V gives CDR1 SGHAT, CDR2 FQNNGV. The CDR3 totals 16 residues. The CDR3 DNA is TGTGCCAGCAGCATCCGACTAGCGGGAGGGACCGGGGAGCTGTTTTTT. Protein: CASSIRLAGGTGELFF.

The chain joins TRBV6-6 to TRBJ2-7; 9 bases align to TRBD1. The CDR3 length is 13 residues. Germline values: CDR1 MNHNY, CDR2 SVGAGI (reference sequence). Trimming took 8 bases from V and 3 from J; bases not matched to a gene: 5. CDR3 nucleotides: TGTGCCAGCCTCCCGGACAGGGGCTACGAGCAGTACTTC. It specifies CASLPDRGYEQYF.

Concerning this clone itself: This CDR3 is also generated by other DNA sequences in the sample. The V call is TRBV6-6, the J call TRBJ1-2; D not certain. The CDR3 is made up of 13 amino acids. Germline V gene lookup returns CDR1 MNHNY and CDR2 SVGAGI (reference sequence). The ends were cut back, 1 base at V and 3 bases at J, with 6 bases in the middle. The CDR3 DNA reads TGTGCCAGCAGTTACTTGGGCGACTATGGCTACACCTTC. Translation gives CASSYLGDYGYTF.

This rearrangement joins TRBV7-9 to TRBJ1-2, with 10 bases fitting TRBD1. Germline CDR1 is SEHNR and CDR2 is FQNEAQ (reference sequence). This CDR3 has 13 residues. The CDR3 DNA follows: TGTTCCATTATCCCGGGACAGGGGTCGGGCTACACCTTC. It codes for CSIIPGQGSGYTF.

The chain links TRBV14 to TRBJ2-6; possibly TRBD2 for D (6 bases). CDR3 length equals 16 residues. Germline CDR1 and CDR2: SGHDN and FVKESK. Trimming pared 0 bases from V and 0 bases from J, leaving 6 bases between. Here the CDR3 reads CASSQELASGANVLTF. The CDR3 nucleotides read TGTGCCAGCAGCCAAGAACTAGCCTCTGGGGCCAACGTCCTGACTTTC.

This chain uses TRBV12-5 with TRBJ2-7; TRBD2 matches 11 bases. CDR1 is LGHNT, CDR2 FRNRAP, per germline. The J segment lost 4 bases and the V segment lost 7 bases, leaving 6 bases of the junction unmatched. The CDR3 sequence is 14 residues long. The CDR3 DNA reads as TGTGCTAGTGCTCAGACTAGCGGGAAATACGAGCAGTACTTC. Its translation: CASAQTSGKYEQYF.

The chain links TRBV11-2 to TRBJ2-7; TRBD2 is a possible D gene (7 bases). The CDR3 is 15 amino acids. V lost 5 bases and J lost 4, with 18 bases in between. The germline gives CDR1 SGHAT, CDR2 FQNNGV. The CDR3 region has the DNA TGTGCCAGCAGCGTCGGGGGCGGGGGAGTATACGAGCAGTACTTC. It codes for CASSVGGGGVYEQYF.

This chain links TRBV28 with TRBJ2-3; TRBD1 is a possible D gene (5 bases). Trimming took off 4 bases at V and 5 bases at J, with 22 bases between the two ends. The V gene's germline CDR1 is MDHEN and CDR2 SYDVKM. The CDR3 has 17 amino acids. The CDR3 DNA follows: TGTGCCAGCAGTTCCCCTGGAGCCCAGGGTTTGGTAGATACGCAGTATTTT. This gives the protein CASSSPGAQGLVDTQYF.

CDR3 DNA sequence: TGTGCCAGCATTAATACAGGGCGGTCCGGGGAGCTGTTTTTT. This encodes CASINTGRSGELFF. This chain connects TRBV7-9 to TRBJ2-2; D possibly corresponds to TRBD1 (6 bases). Trimming pared 7 bases from V and 6 bases from J, leaving 15 bases between. The germline gives CDR1 SEHNR, CDR2 FQNEAQ (reference sequence). The CDR3 loop spans 14 amino acids.

The rearrangement joins TRBV27 to TRBJ2-7, with TRBD1 identical over 8 bases. Germline values: CDR1 MNHEY, CDR2 SMNVEV (reference sequence). This CDR3 contains 16 residues. V was clipped by 5 bases and J by 2 bases; unmatched bases: 11. CDR3 coding DNA: TGTGCCAGCAGTAGAGCAAGGACAGGGCGCGCCTACGAGCAGTACTTC. Translation gives CASSRARTGRAYEQYF.

Only a few counts were recorded for this clone. This rearrangement joins TRBV10-3 to TRBJ1-2; 8 bases are shared with TRBD1. Germline V gene data show CDR1 as ENHRY and CDR2 as SYGVKD. Trimming cost V 2 bases and J 8 bases; bases outside gene matches: 4. CDR3 length: 13 amino acids. The DNA for the CDR3 is TGTGCCATCAGTGAGGCCGACAGGGGCGGCTACACCTTC. This translates into CAISEADRGGYTF.

V usage is TRBV5-1 and J usage is TRBJ2-7; D may be TRBD1 (6 bases). V was shortened by 0 bases and J by 5 bases, with 15 bases between the two germline ends. The V gene's germline CDR1 is SGHRS and CDR2 YFSETQ. The CDR3 has 15 amino acids. CDR3 nucleotide sequence: TGCGCCAGCAGCTTGGTGCAGGGGAGAACTCACGAGCAGTACTTC. Its protein product is CASSLVQGRTHEQYF.

J is TRBJ2-5 and V is TRBV28, with TRBD2 matching 8 bases. Germline CDR1 reads MDHEN; CDR2 reads SYDVKM. The CDR3 sequence is 14 residues long. V lost 8 bases to trimming and J lost 1 base; unmatched junction nucleotides: 6. This CDR3 reads CASWASGFQETQYF. CDR3 sequence (DNA): TGTGCCAGCTGGGCTAGCGGGTTCCAAGAGACCCAGTACTTC.

This chain uses TRBV7-2 with TRBJ2-7; 11 positions match TRBD2. The ends lost 8 bases at V and 1 base at J; junction bases unmatched: 10. In germline, CDR1 is SGHTA, CDR2 FQGNSA. This CDR3 has 16 amino acids. The CDR3 coding sequence is TGTGCCAGCGGGAGGTTAGCGGGAGGGGGGTCCTACGAGCAGTACTTC. Translation gives CASGRLAGGGSYEQYF.